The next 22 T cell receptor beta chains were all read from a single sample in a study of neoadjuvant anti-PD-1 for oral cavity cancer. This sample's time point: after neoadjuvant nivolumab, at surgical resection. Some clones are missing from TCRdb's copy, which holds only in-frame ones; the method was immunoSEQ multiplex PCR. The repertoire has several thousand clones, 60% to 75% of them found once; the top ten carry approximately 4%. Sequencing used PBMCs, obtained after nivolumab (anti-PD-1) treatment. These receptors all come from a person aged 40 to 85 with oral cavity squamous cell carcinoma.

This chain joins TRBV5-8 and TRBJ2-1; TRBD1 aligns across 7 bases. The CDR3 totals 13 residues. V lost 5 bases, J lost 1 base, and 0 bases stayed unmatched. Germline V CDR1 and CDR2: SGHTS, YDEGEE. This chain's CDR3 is CASRTGSYNEQFF. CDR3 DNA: TGTGCCAGCAGGACAGGGTCCTACAATGAGCAGTTCTTC.

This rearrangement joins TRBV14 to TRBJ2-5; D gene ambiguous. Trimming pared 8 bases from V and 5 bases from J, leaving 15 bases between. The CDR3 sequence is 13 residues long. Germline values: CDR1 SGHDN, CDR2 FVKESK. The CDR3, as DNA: TGTGCCAGCGGGCGAGACTTGGGGGAGACCCAGTACTTC. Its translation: CASGRDLGETQYF.

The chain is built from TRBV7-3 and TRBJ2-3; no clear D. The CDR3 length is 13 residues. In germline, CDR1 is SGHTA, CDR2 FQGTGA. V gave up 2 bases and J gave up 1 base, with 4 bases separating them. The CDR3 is CASSLLGTDTQYF. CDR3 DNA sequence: TGTGCCAGCAGCTTATTAGGCACAGATACGCAGTATTTT.

For the CDR3, the DNA is TGTGCCATCAGTGAGTCCGGCAGGGGAACAGATACGCAGTATTTT. Translation: CAISESGRGTDTQYF. J is TRBJ2-3 and V is TRBV10-3; D might be TRBD1 (6 bases). This CDR3 contains 15 residues. The V gene's germline CDR1 is ENHRY and CDR2 SYGVKD. V was shortened by 0 bases and J by 3 bases, with 10 bases between the two germline ends.

This chain's CDR3 is CASSLGASGRALHEQYF. In nucleotides, the CDR3 is TGTGCCAGCAGCTTGGGCGCGAGCGGGAGGGCCCTCCACGAGCAGTACTTC. V usage is TRBV5-6 and J usage is TRBJ2-7; TRBD2 matches at 10 bases. This CDR3 has 17 residues. Trimming removed 0 bases from V and 5 bases from J; junction bases left unmatched: 11. Per the germline V gene, CDR1 is SGHDT and CDR2 is YYEEEE.

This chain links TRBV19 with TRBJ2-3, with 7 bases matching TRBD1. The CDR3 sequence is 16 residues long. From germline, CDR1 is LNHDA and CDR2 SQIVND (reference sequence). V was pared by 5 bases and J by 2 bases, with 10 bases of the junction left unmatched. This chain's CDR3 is CASSSRQGVATDTQYF. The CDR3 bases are TGTGCCAGTAGTTCAAGACAGGGAGTAGCCACAGATACGCAGTATTTT. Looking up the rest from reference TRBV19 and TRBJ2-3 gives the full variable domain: DGGITQSPKYLFRKEGQNVTLSCEQNLNHDAMYWYRQDPGQGLRLIYYSQIVNDFQKGDIAEGYSVSREKKESFPLTVTSAQKNPTAFYLCASSSRQGVATDTQYFGPGTRLTVL.

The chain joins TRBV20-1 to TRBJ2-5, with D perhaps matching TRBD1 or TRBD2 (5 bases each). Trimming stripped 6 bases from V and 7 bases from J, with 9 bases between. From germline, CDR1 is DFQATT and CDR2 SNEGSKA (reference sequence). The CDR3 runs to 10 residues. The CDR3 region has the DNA TGCAGTGCCGTTGGGGGGACCCAGTACTTC. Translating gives CSAVGGTQYF.

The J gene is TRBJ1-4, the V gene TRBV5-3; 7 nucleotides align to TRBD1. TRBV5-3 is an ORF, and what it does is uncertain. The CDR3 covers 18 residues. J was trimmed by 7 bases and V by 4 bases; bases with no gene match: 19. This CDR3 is CARSIKGGAGKGGEKLFF. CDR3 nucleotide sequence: TGTGCCAGAAGCATAAAAGGGGGCGCCGGAAAGGGAGGTGAAAAACTGTTTTTT.

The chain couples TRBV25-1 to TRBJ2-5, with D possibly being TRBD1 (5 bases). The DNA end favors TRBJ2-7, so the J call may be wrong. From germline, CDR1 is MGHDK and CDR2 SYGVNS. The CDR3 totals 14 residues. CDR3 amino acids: CASGPQAHFYEQYF. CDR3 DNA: TGTGCCAGCGGCCCACAGGCACATTTCTACGAGCAGTACTTC.

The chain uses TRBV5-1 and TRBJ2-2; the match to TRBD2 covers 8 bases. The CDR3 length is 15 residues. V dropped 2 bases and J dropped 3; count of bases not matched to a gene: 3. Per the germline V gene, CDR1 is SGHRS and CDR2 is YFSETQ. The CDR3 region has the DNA TGCGCCAGCAGCTTTAAACTAGCGGACACCGGGGAGCTGTTTTTT. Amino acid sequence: CASSFKLADTGELFF.

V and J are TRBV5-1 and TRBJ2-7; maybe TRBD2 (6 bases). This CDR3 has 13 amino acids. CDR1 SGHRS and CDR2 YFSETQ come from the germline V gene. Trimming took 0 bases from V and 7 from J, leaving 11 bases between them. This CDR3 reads CASSLARAGEQYF. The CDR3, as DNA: TGCGCCAGCAGCTTGGCGCGGGCGGGGGAGCAGTACTTC.

The CDR3 nucleotides read TGTGCCAGCAGCTACCGGGAGAAATATGGCTACACCTTC. It translates to CASSYREKYGYTF. The chain combines TRBV7-9 with TRBJ1-2; D is unclear. The CDR3 contains 13 residues. The germline V gene has CDR1 SEHNR and CDR2 FQNEAQ (reference sequence). Trimming took 4 bases from V and 5 from J, leaving 11 bases between them.

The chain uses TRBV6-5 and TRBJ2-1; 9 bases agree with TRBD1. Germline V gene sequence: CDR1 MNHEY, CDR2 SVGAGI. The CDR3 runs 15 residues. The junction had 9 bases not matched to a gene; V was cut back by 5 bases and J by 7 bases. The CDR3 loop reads CASSPIQTGGNEQFF. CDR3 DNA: TGTGCCAGCAGTCCTATCCAGACAGGGGGAAATGAGCAGTTCTTC.

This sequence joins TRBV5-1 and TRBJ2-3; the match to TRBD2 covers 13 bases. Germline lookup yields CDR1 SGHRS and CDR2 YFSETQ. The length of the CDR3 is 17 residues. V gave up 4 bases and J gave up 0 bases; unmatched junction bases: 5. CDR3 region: CASSTGTSGVSTDTQYF. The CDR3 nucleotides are TGCGCCAGCAGCACCGGGACTAGCGGGGTGAGCACAGATACGCAGTATTTT. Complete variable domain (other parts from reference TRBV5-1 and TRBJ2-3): KAGVTQTPRYLIKTRGQQVTLSCSPISGHRSVSWYQQTPGQGLQFLFEYFSETQRNKGNFPGRFSGRQFSNSRSEMNVSTLELGDSALYLCASSTGTSGVSTDTQYFGPGTRLTVL.

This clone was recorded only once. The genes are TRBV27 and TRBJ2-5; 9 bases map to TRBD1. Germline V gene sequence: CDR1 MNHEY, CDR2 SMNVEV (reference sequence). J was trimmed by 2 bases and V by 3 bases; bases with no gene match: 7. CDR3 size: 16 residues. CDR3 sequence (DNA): TGTGCCAGCAGTTTTTCCGGGACAGGGAAACAAGAGACCCAGTACTTC. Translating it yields CASSFSGTGKQETQYF.

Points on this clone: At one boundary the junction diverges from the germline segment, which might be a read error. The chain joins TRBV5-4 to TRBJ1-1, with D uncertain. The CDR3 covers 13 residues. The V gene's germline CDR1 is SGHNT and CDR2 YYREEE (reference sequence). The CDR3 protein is CASSIPSDLPFLF. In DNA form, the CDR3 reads TGTGCCAGCAGCATACCCTCGGACCTTCCTTTTCTCTTT.

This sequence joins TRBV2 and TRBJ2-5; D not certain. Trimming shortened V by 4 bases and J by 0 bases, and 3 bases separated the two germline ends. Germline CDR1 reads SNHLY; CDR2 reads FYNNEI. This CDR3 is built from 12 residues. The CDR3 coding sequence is TGTGCCAGCAGTGCCCACCAAGAGACCCAGTACTTC. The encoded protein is CASSAHQETQYF.

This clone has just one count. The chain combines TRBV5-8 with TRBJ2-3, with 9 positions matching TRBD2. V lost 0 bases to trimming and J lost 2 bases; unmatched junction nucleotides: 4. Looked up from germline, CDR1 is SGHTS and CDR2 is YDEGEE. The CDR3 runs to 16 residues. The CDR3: CASSLALAGYTDTQYF. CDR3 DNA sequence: TGTGCCAGCAGCTTGGCCCTAGCGGGGTACACAGATACGCAGTATTTT.

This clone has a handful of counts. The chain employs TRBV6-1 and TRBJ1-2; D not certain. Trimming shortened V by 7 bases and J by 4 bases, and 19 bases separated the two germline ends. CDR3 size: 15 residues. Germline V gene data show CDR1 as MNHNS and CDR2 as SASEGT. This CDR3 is CASTVQPMSSYGYTF. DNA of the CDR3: TGTGCCAGCACTGTACAACCAATGTCGTCCTATGGCTACACCTTC.

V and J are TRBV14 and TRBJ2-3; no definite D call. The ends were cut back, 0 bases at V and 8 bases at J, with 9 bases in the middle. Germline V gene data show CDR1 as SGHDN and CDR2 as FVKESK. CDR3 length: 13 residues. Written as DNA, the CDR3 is TGTGCCAGCAGCCAAGATCGGCTGGGTACGCAGTATTTT. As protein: CASSQDRLGTQYF.

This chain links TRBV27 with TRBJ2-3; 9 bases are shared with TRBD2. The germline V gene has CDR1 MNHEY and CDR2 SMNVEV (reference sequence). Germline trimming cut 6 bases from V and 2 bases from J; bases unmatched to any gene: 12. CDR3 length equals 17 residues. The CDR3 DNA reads TGTGCCAGCAGAAAAGGGACTAGCCTCACCCCCACAGATACGCAGTATTTT. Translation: CASRKGTSLTPTDTQYF.

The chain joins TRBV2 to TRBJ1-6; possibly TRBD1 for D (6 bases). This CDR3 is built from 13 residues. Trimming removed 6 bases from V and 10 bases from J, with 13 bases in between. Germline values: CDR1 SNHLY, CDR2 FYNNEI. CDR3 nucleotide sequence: TGTGCCAGCAGGTCCGGGACACTCTCACCCCTCCACTTT. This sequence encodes CASRSGTLSPLHF.